This T cell receptor (beta chain) was identified in a study of cytomegalovirus exposure and HLA in healthy donors. Study summary: When 398 donors were genotyped, roughly 80% of them were found to fall in the Caucasian-associated ancestry cluster.

Each donor's status was that of a healthy bone marrow donor. About this clone: What it binds is not known.

General study results and limits: In vitro confirmation showed three CMV-associated chains to be CMV antigen specific.

The primer mix had 60 Vbeta and 13 Jbeta primers. Clones were sequenced by immunoSEQ multiplex PCR, and TCRdb holds only the in-frame ones, with some missing. Its table records approximately 130,000 clones. In germline, CDR1 is KGHSH, CDR2 LQKENI. V was pared by 2 bases and J by 0 bases, with 14 bases between. The CDR3 length is 17 residues. This receptor was obtained from a woman in her fifties or sixties in good health and CMV-seronegative. The sequencing sample was made of PBMCs. V and J are TRBV18 and TRBJ1-3, with a possible D match to TRBD1 (5 bases). The CDR3 DNA sequence: TGTGCCAGCTCACCATATACTGACAGCCACTCTGGAAACACCATATATTTT. Its protein product is CASSPYTDSHSGNTIYF.